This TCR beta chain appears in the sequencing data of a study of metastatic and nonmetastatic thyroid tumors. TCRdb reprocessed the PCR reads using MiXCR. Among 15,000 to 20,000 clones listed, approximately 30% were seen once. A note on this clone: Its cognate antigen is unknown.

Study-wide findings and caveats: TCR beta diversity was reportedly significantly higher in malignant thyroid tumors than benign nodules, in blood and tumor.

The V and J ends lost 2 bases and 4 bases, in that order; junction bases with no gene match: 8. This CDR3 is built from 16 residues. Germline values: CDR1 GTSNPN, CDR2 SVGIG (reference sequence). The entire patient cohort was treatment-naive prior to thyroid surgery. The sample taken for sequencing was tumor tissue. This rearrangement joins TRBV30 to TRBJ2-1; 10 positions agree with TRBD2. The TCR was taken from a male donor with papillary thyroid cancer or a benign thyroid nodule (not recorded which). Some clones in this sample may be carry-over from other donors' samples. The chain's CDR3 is CAWSTLAGSVYNEQFF. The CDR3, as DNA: TGTGCCTGGAGTACACTAGCGGGATCTGTTTACAATGAGCAGTTCTTC.